This T cell receptor (beta chain) was identified in a study of cytomegalovirus exposure and HLA in healthy donors. Study details: Among over 300 genotyped donors, about 83% fell in the Caucasian-associated ancestry cluster.

The CDR3 length is 16 residues. CDR1 and CDR2 from the germline V gene are SNHLY and FYNNEI. V lost 3 bases to trimming and J lost 11 bases; unmatched junction nucleotides: 17. Study results and caveats: A highly shared variant cluster was judged a likely technical artifact. 87-base-pair reads could not separate some V segments, including TRBV6-2 and TRBV6-3.

60 Vbeta and 13 Jbeta primers were used in PCR. Sequencing used immunoSEQ multiplex PCR; TCRdb keeps in-frame clones, though not all of them. The sample gives about 170,000 clones, approximately 76% of which show up once; 5% to 5.5% is in the top ten. On this clone: Antigen unknown.

The sample comprised PBMCs. The clonotype comes from a young woman in good health and CMV-seropositive. The chain combines TRBV2 with TRBJ2-5; 8 bases are a match to TRBD1. This CDR3 reads CASSDRLRQGISQQYF. The CDR3 coding sequence is TGTGCCAGCAGTGATAGGTTAAGACAGGGGATCTCCCAGCAGTACTTC.